This T cell receptor (beta chain) was profiled in a study of OX40 agonist ivuxolimab in advanced cancers. At the level of the study: Having had anti-PD-1, anti-PD-L1 or anti-CTLA-4 therapy before was allowed, and approximately 40% had some.

Clones were read by immunoSEQ multiplex PCR, and TCRdb kept only the in-frame ones, dropping some. This sample has under 35,000 clones, with roughly 90% found just once. With V trimmed by 4 bases and J by 2 bases, 7 bases remained unmatched. CDR1 and CDR2 from the germline V gene are SNHLY and FYNNEI. The CDR3 is 16 residues long. A note on this clone: What it recognizes is unknown.

Study-wide findings and caveats: Expanded clones belonging to CD8+ T cells outnumbered, on average, those of CD4+. Some patients who did not respond also had low normalized T-cell clonal expansion.

The sample in question was CD4+ or CD8+ T cells sorted from blood, obtained in a trial of the OX40 agonist ivuxolimab. The chain is built from TRBV2 and TRBJ2-1, with TRBD2 identical over 8 bases. The receptor comes from an adult with an advanced solid tumor such as melanoma, head and neck, liver or kidney cancer. The CDR3 DNA reads as TGTGCCAGCAGTGGGAGCGGGAGCTCCCCCTACAATGAGCAGTTCTTC. Translation: CASSGSGSSPYNEQFF.